These T cell receptor beta chains were read from a single sample in a study of blood T cells in healthy people across ages. Each CDR3 protein is one row after TCRdb ran MiXCR on the 5' RACE reads. Of 1,300,000 or so distinct CDR3 sequences detected, approximately 59% appear once; the ten largest clones hold about 6.7%. The sample consisted of blood. The receptor source for this set is a man between 18 and 29 years old in good health. The CDR3 runs from the conserved cysteine through the conserved F or W. A D gene is named only where the DNA matches it firmly. A row's size may be missing; if present it is once, few, many or a size class.

size,V,length,D,J,DNA,CDR3
.,TRBV20-1,14,.,TRBJ2-3,TGCAGTGCTAGACGGAGTGGGGTTACAGATACGCAGTATTTT,CSARRSGVTDTQYF
.,TRBV20-1,15,TRBD2,TRBJ2-1,TGCAGTGCTAGAGACGAAGGCAGCGGGAGCCTTTCGCAGTTCTTC,CSARDEGSGSLSQFF
.,TRBV5-6,11,.,TRBJ2-3,TGTGCCAGCAGTTTGAACCAAGCGCAGTATTTT,CASSLNQAQYF
few,TRBV4-3,15,TRBD2,TRBJ2-1,TGCGCCAGCAGCCAAGTCCCCGCTAGCGGGGATGAGCAGTTCTTC,CASSQVPASGDEQFF
.,TRBV27,15,TRBD2,TRBJ2-7,TGTGCCAGCAGTCCCCATAGCGGGATTGCCTACGAGCAGTACTTC,CASSPHSGIAYEQYF
once,TRBV2,14,TRBD2,TRBJ2-3,TGTGCCAGCAGGGAAGCGGGGAGGGCAGATACGCAGTATTTT,CASREAGRADTQYF
.,TRBV10-3,12,TRBD1,TRBJ2-5,TGTGCCAAACAGGGGGAGGAAGAGACCCAGTACTTC,CAKQGEEETQYF
.,TRBV11-2,15,.,TRBJ2-1,TGTGCCAGCAGCTTAGAAAGGGGAACGTTCAATGAGCAGTTCTTC,CASSLERGTFNEQFF
.,TRBV29-1,13,.,TRBJ2-3,TGCAGCGTTGTAGCCGGCAGCACAGATACGCAGTATTTT,CSVVAGSTDTQYF
.,TRBV29-1,11,.,TRBJ2-7,TGCAGCGTGCTACAGACCTACGAGCAGTACTTC,CSVLQTYEQYF
.,TRBV20-1,13,.,TRBJ2-6,TGCAGTGCAGAAAACTCTGGGGCCAACGTCCTGACTTTC,CSAENSGANVLTF
.,TRBV20-1,16,TRBD1,TRBJ2-4,TGCAGTGCCCGAAAAAAGGGGGCAGTCCTCAAAAACATTCAGTACTTC,CSARKKGAVLKNIQYF
.,TRBV5-4,12,TRBD1,TRBJ2-7,TGTGCCACCCGGGACAGGGCAGGCGAGCAGTACTTC,CATRDRAGEQYF
few,TRBV29-1,12,.,TRBJ2-1,TGCAGCGTTGGGAGCTCCTACAATGAGCAGTTCTTC,CSVGSSYNEQFF
.,TRBV25-1,16,.,TRBJ1-6,TGTGCCAGCAGATTGAGCGTTAGCTCCTATAATTCACCCCTCCACTTT,CASRLSVSSYNSPLHF
.,TRBV4-2,15,.,TRBJ2-1,TGTGCCAGCAGCCCTCGGGGAGCAGCCTACAATGAGCAGTTCTTC,CASSPRGAAYNEQFF
few,TRBV12-3/TRBV12-4,14,.,TRBJ1-2,TGTGCCAGCACCCCCGTAGGGGTTAACTATGGCTACACCTTC,CASTPVGVNYGYTF
.,TRBV25-1,15,.,TRBJ1-2,TGTGCCAGCAGTGAACAAGAGGGTGAGGGTGATGGCTACACCTTC,CASSEQEGEGDGYTF
.,TRBV27,14,.,TRBJ2-3,TGTGCCAGCAGTTTTAGTCCCGCCAGAGATACGCAGTATTTT,CASSFSPARDTQYF
.,TRBV27,15,TRBD2,TRBJ2-1,TGTGCCAGCAGTCCGACTAGCGGGAGGGCTGAGGAGCAGTTCTTC,CASSPTSGRAEEQFF
.,TRBV27,14,.,TRBJ1-5,TGTGCCAGCAAGTTTGGGGGAGGTAATCAGCCCCAGCATTTT,CASKFGGGNQPQHF
once,TRBV6-6,13,.,TRBJ1-6,TGTGCCAGCAGTTACTCGAAGGGGTCACCCCTCCACTTT,CASSYSKGSPLHF
.,TRBV27,12,.,TRBJ1-1,TGTGCCAGCAGTTTTCTGGGCGGTGAAGCTTTCTTT,CASSFLGGEAFF
.,TRBV4-2,16,TRBD1,TRBJ1-2,TGTGCCAGCAGCCTCTGGACAGGGGGAATTCGTGATGGCTACACCTTC,CASSLWTGGIRDGYTF
few,TRBV10-3,15,.,TRBJ1-2,TGTGCCATCCAGGATACAGTTGGGCATTCATATGGCTACACCTTC,CAIQDTVGHSYGYTF
.,TRBV12-3/TRBV12-4,13,TRBD1,TRBJ1-1,TGTGCCAGCAAGGAGCAGGGGGAGACTGAAGCTTTCTTT,CASKEQGETEAFF
.,TRBV6-5,16,.,TRBJ2-5,TGTGCCAGCAGTTACACCCGGACAGATCGTCAAGAGACCCAGTACTTC,CASSYTRTDRQETQYF
.,TRBV5-1,16,TRBD2,TRBJ2-3,TGCGCCAGCAGCTTACTAGCGGGGGAGGACACAGATACGCAGTATTTT,CASSLLAGEDTDTQYF
.,TRBV4-1,15,.,TRBJ1-2,TGCGCCAGCAGCCAAGTGACAGAAGCATCCTATGGCTACACCTTC,CASSQVTEASYGYTF
few,TRBV10-3,14,TRBD1,TRBJ1-1,TGTGCCATCAGTGGGGCAGGGGGTCTCACTGAAGCTTTCTTT,CAISGAGGLTEAFF
.,TRBV4-1,16,TRBD1,TRBJ2-5,TGCGCCAGCAGCCAATTCCCGGGACAGACCAAAGAGACCCAGTACTTC,CASSQFPGQTKETQYF
.,TRBV12-3/TRBV12-4,17,TRBD2,TRBJ2-1,TGTGCCAGCAGTTTCGCCAGCGGGGGCTATGCCCCAAGTGAGCAGTTCTTC,CASSFASGGYAPSEQFF
.,TRBV7-9,16,.,TRBJ2-2,TGTGCCAGCAGCCCCCCCGGGGTTTCGAACACCGGGGAGCTGTTTTTT,CASSPPGVSNTGELFF
few,TRBV20-1,15,.,TRBJ1-5,TGCAGTGCTAAGAACGCAGCCAACCGAGGTCAGCCCCAGCATTTT,CSAKNAANRGQPQHF
.,TRBV29-1,19,TRBD1,TRBJ2-1,TGCAGCGTTGAAGATCTCAGGACAGGGGGCGGAGGGTCCTACAATGAGCAGTTCTTC,CSVEDLRTGGGGSYNEQFF
few,TRBV12-3/TRBV12-4,14,.,TRBJ1-1,TGTGCCAGCAGTTTGACAGTCATGAACACTGAAGCTTTCTTT,CASSLTVMNTEAFF
once,TRBV7-9,18,.,TRBJ2-3,TGTGCCAGCAGCATAGAAGGGGGGGCCGAGGATAGCACAGATACGCAGTATTTT,CASSIEGGAEDSTDTQYF
once,TRBV6-5,13,.,TRBJ1-5,TGTGCCAACAGCCGACAAAGGGATCAGCCCCAGCATTTT,CANSRQRDQPQHF
.,TRBV7-2,16,.,TRBJ1-2,TGTGCCAGCAGCTTAGTTATCGGCAGTTCTAACTATGGCTACACCTTC,CASSLVIGSSNYGYTF
few,TRBV12-3/TRBV12-4,15,.,TRBJ2-7,TGTGCCAGCAGTTCGCCCGGGACGGTGTCCTACGAGCAGTACTTC,CASSSPGTVSYEQYF
few,TRBV27,15,.,TRBJ1-6,TGTGCCAGCAGTTTAGGGGGACAACTTAATTCACCCCTCCACTTT,CASSLGGQLNSPLHF
.,TRBV11-1,18,.,TRBJ2-3,TGTGCCAGCAGCCGCCAAGAAGGGGCAGAGAAAGACGCAGATACGCAGTATTTT,CASSRQEGAEKDADTQYF
few,TRBV5-1,15,.,TRBJ1-2,TGCGCCAGCAGCTTGGGTACAGTTGAAGACTATGGCTACACCTTC,CASSLGTVEDYGYTF
.,TRBV11-2,15,.,TRBJ2-5,TGTGCCAGCAGCTTAGATCGGACTCTCCAAGAGACCCAGTACTTC,CASSLDRTLQETQYF
.,TRBV18,14,.,TRBJ1-4,TGTGCCAGCTCCCGGATCGAAGGGGCCGGAAAACTGTTTTTT,CASSRIEGAGKLFF
.,TRBV12-3/TRBV12-4,16,.,TRBJ1-4,TGTGCCAGCAGTCATTCTTACACGGACAGTAGGAGGAAACTGTTTTTT,CASSHSYTDSRRKLFF
once,TRBV7-2,18,TRBD1,TRBJ1-2,TGTGCCAGCAGCTTAGCCCGGGACAGTCAAACGGCTTTCTATGGCTACACCTTC,CASSLARDSQTAFYGYTF
.,TRBV7-9,17,TRBD2,TRBJ2-4,TGTGCCAGCAGCCCGCGACTAGCTACAATAGATTGGAACATTCAGTACTTC,CASSPRLATIDWNIQYF
.,TRBV6-5,19,TRBD2,TRBJ2-3,TGTGCCAGCAGTTACCGGGGACTAGCGGGAGGAGTAGGCACAGATACGCAGTATTTT,CASSYRGLAGGVGTDTQYF
once,TRBV14,20,TRBD2,TRBJ2-6,TGTGCCAGCAGCCAAGTTAAAAAGCGGGGGCATGTACTCGGGGCCAACGTCCTGACTTTC,CASSQVKKRGHVLGANVLTF
few,TRBV20-1,13,.,TRBJ2-7,TGCAGTGCCCAACAAGACGTGGGCTACGAGCAGTACTTC,CSAQQDVGYEQYF
.,TRBV6-2/TRBV6-3,15,.,TRBJ2-2,TGTGCCAGCTGTTGCGGGGCTCTTGGGACCGGGGAGCTGTTTTTT,CASCCGALGTGELFF
once,TRBV7-2,18,TRBD2,TRBJ2-1,TGTGCCAGCAGCTCTCTGGGAACCAAGGGCGGGAGGTGGTTTGAGCAGTTCTTC,CASSSLGTKGGRWFEQFF
.,TRBV6-2/TRBV6-3,14,TRBD2,TRBJ2-1,TGTGCCAGCTCGTTGGCGGGAGACCTCAGTGAGCAGTTCTTC,CASSLAGDLSEQFF
.,TRBV24-1,17,.,TRBJ2-1,TGTGCCACCAGTGATTTGTTTCAGGTCCTACCTTACAATGAGCAGTTCTTC,CATSDLFQVLPYNEQFF